A selection of T cell receptor beta chains follows, all from one sample in a study of cytomegalovirus exposure and HLA in healthy donors. Only in-frame clones appear in the TCRdb table, and some are missing; sequencing was by immunoSEQ multiplex PCR. The table has about 130,000 clones, roughly a tenth seen once. What was sequenced was PBMCs. These TCRs come from a woman younger than 35 in good health and CMV-seropositive. Each CDR3 is given with its conserved first and last residue. A D gene is named only where the DNA matches it firmly. The size of a clone is reported for some rows only, either as once, few or many, or as a class for expanded clones.

abundance	v_gene	j_gene	d_gene	CDR3nt	CDR3aa
few	TRBV29-1	TRBJ2-3	.	TGCAGCGCTAGGACTAGCACAGATACGCAGTATTTT	CSARTSTDTQYF
.	TRBV29-1	TRBJ2-7	.	TGCAGCGTCGAGGACAGACAGAGCGGGAACATCTACGAGCAGTACTTC	CSVEDRQSGNIYEQYF
few	TRBV5-1	TRBJ2-2	.	TGCGCCAGCAGCTGGACTGTGGAGGGTGGGGAGCTGTTTTTT	CASSWTVEGGELFF
few	TRBV5-1	TRBJ1-1	.	TGCGCCAGCAGCTTGGTTAGCACTGGTGAAGCTTTCTTT	CASSLVSTGEAFF
.	TRBV9	TRBJ1-5	.	TGTGCCAGCAGCCCCCGAGGAGGCAATCAGCCCCAGCATTTT	CASSPRGGNQPQHF
few	TRBV6-5	TRBJ1-2	.	TGTGCCAGCTCCACCGAGCCTAACTATGGCTACACCTTC	CASSTEPNYGYTF
few	TRBV27	TRBJ2-6	.	TGTGCCAGCAGTCCCCTCTCTGGGGCCAACGTCCTGACTTTC	CASSPLSGANVLTF
.	TRBV5-1	TRBJ2-2	.	TGCGCCAGCAGCTTTCCGGAGTCCCTATCGGACGGGGAGCTGTTTTTT	CASSFPESLSDGELFF
.	TRBV11-2	TRBJ2-7	.	TGTGCCAGCAGCTTAGGGGCTACTGATTCCCAAAGGGAGCAGTACTTC	CASSLGATDSQREQYF
few	TRBV7-6	TRBJ1-3	.	TGTGCCAGCAGCCTGACGCGGGGACTCGACTCTGGAAACACCATATATTTT	CASSLTRGLDSGNTIYF
few	TRBV30	TRBJ1-1	.	TGTGCCTGGAGGGCATACACCCTTGACACTGAAGCTTTCTTT	CAWRAYTLDTEAFF
few	TRBV7-9	TRBJ2-6	.	TGTGCCAGCAGCTTAGAAGGGGATGGAGGGGCCGGGGCCAACGTCCTGACTTTC	CASSLEGDGGAGANVLTF
.	TRBV15	TRBJ2-1	TRBD1	TGTGCCACCAGCATTGGGGACAGGGTCAATGAGCAGTTCTTC	CATSIGDRVNEQFF
.	TRBV28	TRBJ2-5	TRBD2	TGTGCCAGCAGTCTGTTCGGACTAGCGGGACGGGAGACCCAGTACTTC	CASSLFGLAGRETQYF
few	TRBV29-1	TRBJ1-2	TRBD1	TGCAGCGCCAGGACAGGGACCAACTATGGCTACACCTTC	CSARTGTNYGYTF
few	TRBV6-5	TRBJ2-7	.	TGTGCCAGCAGCCGACTGGAGACCCACGAGCAGTACTTC	CASSRLETHEQYF
.	TRBV5-1	TRBJ1-4	.	TGCGCCAGCAGAGAAACGGTTGCAACTAATGAAAAACTGTTTTTT	CASRETVATNEKLFF
.	TRBV5-1	TRBJ2-7	TRBD2	TGCGCCAGCAGCTTCGATTCAGTGCGGGAGTTCGCATCCTACGAGCAGTACTTC	CASSFDSVREFASYEQYF
few	TRBV5-6	TRBJ1-2	TRBD1	TGTGCCAGCAGCTCGGACACGACAGGGGTACGTGGCTACACCTTC	CASSSDTTGVRGYTF
.	TRBV6-1	TRBJ2-1	TRBD2	TGTGCCAGCAGTGAGCGACAGGGACTAGCGGGGAACTACAATGAGCAGTTCTTC	CASSERQGLAGNYNEQFF
few	TRBV13	TRBJ2-4	.	TGTGCCAGCAGCAAAAGAGCGCCGCAGGGGCTTGGCATTCAGTACTTC	CASSKRAPQGLGIQYF
.	TRBV11-2	TRBJ2-2	.	TGTGCCAGCTCCGGGGGACTCAACACCGGGGAGCTGTTTTTT	CASSGGLNTGELFF
.	TRBV5-1	TRBJ2-1	.	TGCGCCAGCAGCTCCCGGGACTCTTCAAACAATGAGCAGTTCTTC	CASSSRDSSNNEQFF
.	TRBV12-5	TRBJ1-2	.	TGTGCTAGTGGTCCCGTAGGGACTATAGAAGGCTACACCTTC	CASGPVGTIEGYTF
.	TRBV27	TRBJ1-1	.	TGTGCCAGCAGGAGTATAACTGAAGCTTTCTTT	CASRSITEAFF
few	TRBV4-1	TRBJ2-4	TRBD2	TGCGCCAGCAGCCAAGTGGGGGGAGGGGCCAAAAACATTCAGTACTTC	CASSQVGGGAKNIQYF
.	TRBV7-9	TRBJ2-1	TRBD2	TGTGCCAGCAGCGACCCTAGCGGGAGCGGCAATGAGCAGTTCTTC	CASSDPSGSGNEQFF
.	TRBV5-5	TRBJ1-5	.	TGTGCCAGCAGCTTGTTGGGGGGAGATCAGCCCCAGCATTTT	CASSLLGGDQPQHF
.	TRBV4-1	TRBJ2-7	.	TGCGCCAGCAGCCATAGCTACGAGCAGTACTTC	CASSHSYEQYF
few	TRBV2	TRBJ2-3	TRBD2	TGTGCCAGCAGCGGGGGGACTTCCCCATTCGAAGATACGCAGTATTTT	CASSGGTSPFEDTQYF
few	TRBV6-5	TRBJ2-7	.	TGTGCCAGCAGTGCGAGCAACCTCGGGGCCTACGAGCAGTACTTC	CASSASNLGAYEQYF
few	TRBV10-3	TRBJ2-7	TRBD2	TGTGCCATCAGTGATCCTAGCGGAACCTACGAGCAGTACTTC	CAISDPSGTYEQYF
.	TRBV6-5	TRBJ2-7	TRBD2	TGTGCCAGCAGGGCGACTAGCGGGAGGCAGTACGAGCAGTACTTC	CASRATSGRQYEQYF
many	TRBV28	TRBJ1-5	TRBD1	TGTGCCGGCCAAGCTCCGGGACAGAATCAGCCCCAGCATTTT	CAGQAPGQNQPQHF
few	TRBV6-1	TRBJ1-2	.	TGTGCCAGCAGGGCAGTTTATGGCTACACCTTC	CASRAVYGYTF
.	TRBV25-1	TRBJ2-2	.	TGTGCCAGCAATGATCCCCCCTCCACCGGGGAGCTGTTTTTT	CASNDPPSTGELFF
.	TRBV30	TRBJ1-1	.	TGTGCCTGGAGCGCTAAGGGGTACACTGAAGCTTTCTTT	CAWSAKGYTEAFF
few	TRBV7-3	TRBJ2-7	TRBD1	TGTGCCAGCAGCTTAAGGGGACAGGGGGGCTACGAGCAGTACTTC	CASSLRGQGGYEQYF
few	TRBV30	TRBJ1-5	.	TGTGCCTGGAAACAGGAAAGCAATCAGCCCCAGCATTTT	CAWKQESNQPQHF
.	TRBV2	TRBJ2-7	TRBD2	TGTGCCAGCAGGTTACTAGCGGGAGCCCCTAACGAGCAGTACTTC	CASRLLAGAPNEQYF
.	TRBV19	TRBJ1-5	TRBD1	TGTGCCAGTATGACGAGACAGGGTAATCAGCCCCAGCATTTT	CASMTRQGNQPQHF
.	TRBV4-2	TRBJ1-1	.	TGTGCCAGCAGCCAAGGAGGAGACGGTGAAGCTTTCTTT	CASSQGGDGEAFF
few	TRBV19	TRBJ1-2	.	TGTGCCAGTAGTGAAGGCGGATGGGGCTACACCTTC	CASSEGGWGYTF
.	TRBV30	TRBJ2-5	TRBD2	TGTGCCTGGTCCTGGGGGACTAGCGGCGAGACCCAGTACTTC	CAWSWGTSGETQYF
.	TRBV2	TRBJ2-1	TRBD2	TGTGCCAGCAGTGAAGCACTAGCGGGAGGTGAGCAGTTCTTC	CASSEALAGGEQFF
few	TRBV2	TRBJ1-1	TRBD1	TGTGCCGGATCCGGGACAGCGAACACTGAAGCTTTCTTT	CAGSGTANTEAFF
.	TRBV28	TRBJ2-7	.	TGTGCCAGCAGTTCGCCCGGGACACATTCCTACGAGCAGTACTTC	CASSSPGTHSYEQYF
few	TRBV14	TRBJ2-1	.	TGTGCCAGCAGTGGCGGAGAGGCCTACAATGAGCAGTTCTTC	CASSGGEAYNEQFF
.	TRBV28	TRBJ1-2	.	TGTGCCAGCTTAAGAAGACAGTATGGCTACACCTTC	CASLRRQYGYTF
.	TRBV6-5	TRBJ1-5	TRBD1	TGTGCCAGCAGCTCGGACAGGGGAGGGGGTCAGCCCCAGCATTTT	CASSSDRGGGQPQHF
few	TRBV5-1	TRBJ2-2	TRBD1	TGCGCCAGCAGCACCCAAAGACAGGGATCGGTCATATTAGACACCGGGGAGCTGTTTTTT	CASSTQRQGSVILDTGELFF
.	TRBV6-5	TRBJ1-4	.	TGTGCCAGCAGTCCCAGCGGGGGGGGTGAAAAACTGTTTTTT	CASSPSGGGEKLFF
.	TRBV9	TRBJ2-2	.	TGTGCCAGCAGTACAGGGGGGGACACCGGGGAGCTGTTTTTT	CASSTGGDTGELFF
few	TRBV19	TRBJ1-5	.	TGTGCCAGTAGTATAAAAGGGGGTACTAATCAGCCCCAGCATTTT	CASSIKGGTNQPQHF
few	TRBV4-2	TRBJ2-2	.	TGTGCCAGCAGCCAAGTCACGGCGAACACCGGGGAGCTGTTTTTT	CASSQVTANTGELFF
.	TRBV13	TRBJ2-1	TRBD2	TGTGCCAGCAGCTTCGGGACTAGCGGTTACAATGAGCAGTTCTTC	CASSFGTSGYNEQFF
few	TRBV28	TRBJ1-5	.	TGTGCCAGCAGTGCCGGGATGGGGATGGGGCAGCCCCAGCATTTT	CASSAGMGMGQPQHF
.	TRBV6-5	TRBJ2-1	.	TGTGCCAGCAGTTCCCGGGAGAATAATGAGCAGTTCTTC	CASSSRENNEQFF
few	TRBV27	TRBJ2-1	TRBD1	TGTGCCAGCAGACGGGACAGTTTGGGCCTTAGCGAGCAGTTCTTC	CASRRDSLGLSEQFF
few	TRBV5-6	TRBJ2-1	.	TGTGCCAGCAGCTTAGGCGGTGAGCAGTTCTTC	CASSLGGEQFF